These 14 T cell receptor beta chains were all obtained from the same sample, sequenced in a study of beta chain features in type 1 diabetes. Expressed TCRB transcripts were sequenced after all isolated RNA was converted to cDNA. Clones were read by immunoSEQ multiplex PCR, and TCRdb kept only the in-frame ones, dropping some. The profile shows a few hundred thousand clones, over 12% of them singletons. Input material: naive CD4+ T cells from blood. These receptor sequences come from a woman aged 18-30 years in good health.

This chain uses TRBV4-2 with TRBJ2-7; TRBD2 matches 14 bases. The CDR3 sequence is 19 residues long. Germline CDR1 and CDR2: LGHNA and YNFKEQ. J was trimmed by 1 base and V by 0 bases; bases with no gene match: 8. The CDR3 sequence is CASSQDSGLAGGGSYEQYF. The CDR3 DNA reads TGTGCCAGCAGCCAAGATTCCGGACTAGCGGGAGGAGGGTCCTACGAGCAGTACTTC.

This clone came up a few times. V gene TRBV4-1 combines with J gene TRBJ2-4; 15 bases align to TRBD2. The CDR3 is made up of 18 amino acids. The junction had 5 bases not matched to a gene; V was cut back by 4 bases and J by 1 base. Germline values: CDR1 MGHRA, CDR2 YSYEKL. In DNA, the CDR3 is TGCGCCAGCAGCCCGGGACTAGCGGGAGGAAGGGCCAAAAACATTCAGTACTTC. It codes for CASSPGLAGGRAKNIQYF.

The rearrangement uses TRBV19 and TRBJ2-7; tentative D call: TRBD1 (5 bases). V lost 2 bases and J 3 bases, leaving 14 bases between the germline ends. From germline, CDR1 is LNHDA and CDR2 SQIVND (reference sequence). This CDR3 is 15 amino acids long. This CDR3 reads CASSIPGQGHYEQYF. The CDR3 DNA sequence: TGTGCCAGTAGTATACCAGGGCAGGGCCACTACGAGCAGTACTTC.

This clone was counted only a few times. The V call is TRBV29-1, the J call TRBJ2-3, with 9 nucleotides matching TRBD1. The CDR3 spans 20 residues. Trimming cost V 4 bases and J 0 bases; bases outside gene matches: 20. The germline gives CDR1 SQVTM, CDR2 ANQGSEA. The CDR3 region has the DNA TGCAGCGTTGTTGCTATAGGCCTGACAGGGGGTGCCTCTAGCACAGATACGCAGTATTTT. Protein product: CSVVAIGLTGGASSTDTQYF.

The chain recombines TRBV27 with TRBJ1-1; 7 bases align to TRBD1. The CDR3 is 12 amino acids. Per the germline V gene, CDR1 is MNHEY and CDR2 is SMNVEV (reference sequence). V lost 6 bases to trimming and J lost 7 bases; unmatched junction nucleotides: 5. CDR3 in DNA: TGTGCCAGCAGACTGGGACAGCATGAAGCTTTCTTT. Its protein is CASRLGQHEAFF.

This clone showed up just a few times. J is TRBJ2-1 and V is TRBV9, with 16 bases identical to TRBD2. Trimming removed 4 bases from V and 2 bases from J; junction bases left unmatched: 6. The germline V gene has CDR1 SGDLS and CDR2 YYNGEE. CDR3 length: 18 residues. This CDR3 is CASSPSGTSGRAYNEQFF. For the CDR3, the DNA is TGTGCCAGCAGCCCCTCCGGGACTAGCGGGAGGGCCTACAATGAGCAGTTCTTC.

Note on this clone: Other DNA sequences in this specimen translate into the identical CDR3. The J gene is TRBJ2-5, the V gene TRBV20-1; no reliable D call. Germline V CDR1 and CDR2: DFQATT, SNEGSKA (reference sequence). The V end lost 5 bases, the J end lost 3 bases, and 4 bases lay between the germline ends. The CDR3 is 10 residues long. The CDR3 protein is CSALKETQYF. In DNA form, the CDR3 reads TGCAGTGCTCTTAAAGAGACCCAGTACTTC.

V usage is TRBV10-3 and J usage is TRBJ2-1; 9 positions agree with TRBD2. Germline CDR1 ENHRY, CDR2 SYGVKD. There are 17 residues in the CDR3. J gave up 4 bases and V 0 bases, and 7 bases lay outside the gene matches. CDR3 coding DNA: TGTGCCATCAGTGAGTCGATTAGCGGGAGTGGATACAATGAGCAGTTCTTC. Its translation: CAISESISGSGYNEQFF.

The chain carries TRBV6-5 and TRBJ2-7; D may be TRBD1 (7 bases). CDR1 and CDR2 from the germline V gene are MNHEY and SVGAGI. V was cut by 8 bases and J by 0 bases, with 17 bases left in between. The CDR3 extends over 15 amino acids. CDR3 loop: CASSRRAGGSYEQYF. DNA for the CDR3: TGTGCCAGCTCTCGGAGGGCAGGGGGCTCCTACGAGCAGTACTTC.

The chain employs TRBV19 and TRBJ2-5, with 8 positions matching TRBD1. Germline V gene sequence: CDR1 LNHDA, CDR2 SQIVND (reference sequence). The V gene end was trimmed by 6 bases and the J gene end by 4 bases; junction bases not matched to a gene: 7. The CDR3 has 14 amino acids. CDR3 sequence reads: CASRTSGGRETQYF. The CDR3 DNA reads as TGTGCCAGTAGGACCTCAGGGGGCAGAGAGACCCAGTACTTC.

The CDR3, as DNA: TGTGCCAGCAGTGAGGAACTGCGTCAGCTTGGAAACACCATATATTTT. Translating gives CASSEELRQLGNTIYF. The chain employs TRBV28 and TRBJ1-3; D ambiguous. V gave up 5 bases and J gave up 3 bases, with 17 bases separating them. There are 16 residues in the CDR3. Germline V gene lookup returns CDR1 MDHEN and CDR2 SYDVKM.

This clone was seen only a few times. The V gene is TRBV19, the J gene TRBJ2-3, with a tentative D call TRBD2 (6 bases). This CDR3 comprises 13 residues. Per germline, CDR1 LNHDA and CDR2 SQIVND (reference sequence). V lost 7 bases to trimming and J lost 2 bases, with 10 bases between them. The CDR3 loop is CASTWGDTDTQYF. CDR3 coding DNA: TGTGCCAGTACTTGGGGGGACACAGATACGCAGTATTTT.

This clone has a single count. The chain recombines TRBV11-3 with TRBJ2-7, with D perhaps TRBD1 (6 bases). Trimming shortened V by 4 bases and J by 7 bases, and 20 bases separated the two germline ends. Germline V gene sequence: CDR1 SGHNT, CDR2 YENEEA. This CDR3 spans 15 amino acids. The CDR3 DNA follows: TGTGCCAGCAGCTCAAAGACAAGTACGCAGGGGGAGCAGTACTTC. Protein product: CASSSKTSTQGEQYF.

This clone was counted only a few times. The gene calls are TRBV7-8 and TRBJ2-7; 9 nucleotides match TRBD2. This CDR3 is built from 16 residues. The V segment lost 5 bases and the J segment 2 bases; nucleotides outside the gene matches: 10. Germline CDR1 is SGHVS and CDR2 is FQNEAQ. In DNA, the CDR3 is TGTGCCAGCAGCCCCGGGGGAATAGCGGGAGCCTACGAGCAGTACTTC. This gives the protein CASSPGGIAGAYEQYF.